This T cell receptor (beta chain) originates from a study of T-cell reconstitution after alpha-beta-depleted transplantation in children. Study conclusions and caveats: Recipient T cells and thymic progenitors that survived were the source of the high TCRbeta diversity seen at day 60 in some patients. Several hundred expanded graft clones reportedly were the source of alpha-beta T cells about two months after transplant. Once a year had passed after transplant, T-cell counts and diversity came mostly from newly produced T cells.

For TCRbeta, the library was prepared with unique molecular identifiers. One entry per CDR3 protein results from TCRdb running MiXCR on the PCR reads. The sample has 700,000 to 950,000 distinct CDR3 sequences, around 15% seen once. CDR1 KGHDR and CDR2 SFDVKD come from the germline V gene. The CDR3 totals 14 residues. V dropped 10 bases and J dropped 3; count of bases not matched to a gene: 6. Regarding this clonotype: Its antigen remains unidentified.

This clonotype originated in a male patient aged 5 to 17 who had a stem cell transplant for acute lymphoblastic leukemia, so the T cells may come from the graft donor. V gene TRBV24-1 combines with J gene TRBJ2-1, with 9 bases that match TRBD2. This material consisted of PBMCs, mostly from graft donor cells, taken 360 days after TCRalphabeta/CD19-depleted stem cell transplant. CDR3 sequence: CATAGGRGYNEQFF. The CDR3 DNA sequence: TGTGCCACGGCGGGGGGGCGGGGCTACAATGAGCAGTTCTTC.